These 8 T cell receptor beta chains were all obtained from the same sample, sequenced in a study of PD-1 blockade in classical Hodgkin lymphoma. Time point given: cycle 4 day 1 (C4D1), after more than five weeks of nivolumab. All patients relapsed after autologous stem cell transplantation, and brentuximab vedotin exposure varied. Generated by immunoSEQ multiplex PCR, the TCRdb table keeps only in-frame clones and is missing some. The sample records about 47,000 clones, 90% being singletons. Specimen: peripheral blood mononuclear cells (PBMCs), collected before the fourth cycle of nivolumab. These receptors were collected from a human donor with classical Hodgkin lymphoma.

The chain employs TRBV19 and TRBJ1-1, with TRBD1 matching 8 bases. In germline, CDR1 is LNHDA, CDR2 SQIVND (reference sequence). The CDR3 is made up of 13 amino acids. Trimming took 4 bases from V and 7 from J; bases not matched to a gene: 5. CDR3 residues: CASSNRGGDEAFF. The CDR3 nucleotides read TGTGCCAGTAGTAACAGGGGGGGCGATGAAGCTTTCTTT. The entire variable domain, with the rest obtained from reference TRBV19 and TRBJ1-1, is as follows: DGGITQSPKYLFRKEGQNVTLSCEQNLNHDAMYWYRQDPGQGLRLIYYSQIVNDFQKGDIAEGYSVSREKKESFPLTVTSAQKNPTAFYLCASSNRGGDEAFFGQGTRLTVV.

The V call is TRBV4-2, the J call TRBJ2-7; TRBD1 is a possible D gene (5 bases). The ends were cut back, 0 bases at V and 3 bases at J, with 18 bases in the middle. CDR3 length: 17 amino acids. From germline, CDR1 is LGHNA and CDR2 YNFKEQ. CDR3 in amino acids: CASSQDPLGQGHYEQYF. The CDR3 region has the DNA TGTGCCAGCAGCCAAGACCCGTTAGGGCAGGGTCACTACGAGCAGTACTTC.

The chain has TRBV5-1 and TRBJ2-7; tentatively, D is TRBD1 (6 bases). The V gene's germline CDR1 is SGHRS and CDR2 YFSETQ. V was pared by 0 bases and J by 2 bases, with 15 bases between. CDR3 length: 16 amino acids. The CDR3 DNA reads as TGCGCCAGCAGCTTGGGGACAGCTAAATTCACCTACGAGCAGTACTTC. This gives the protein CASSLGTAKFTYEQYF.

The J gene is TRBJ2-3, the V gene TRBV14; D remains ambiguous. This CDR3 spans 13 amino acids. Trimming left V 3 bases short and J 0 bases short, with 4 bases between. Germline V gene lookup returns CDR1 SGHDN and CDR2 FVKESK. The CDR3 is CASSHFSTDTQYF. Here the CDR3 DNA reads TGTGCCAGCAGCCATTTTAGCACAGATACGCAGTATTTT.

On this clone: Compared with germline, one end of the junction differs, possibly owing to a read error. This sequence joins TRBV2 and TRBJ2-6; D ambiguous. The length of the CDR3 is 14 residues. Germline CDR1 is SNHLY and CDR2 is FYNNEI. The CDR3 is CASRGWAGANVLTF. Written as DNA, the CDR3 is TGTGCCAGCAGGGGTTGGGCTGGAGCCAACGTCCTGACTTTC.

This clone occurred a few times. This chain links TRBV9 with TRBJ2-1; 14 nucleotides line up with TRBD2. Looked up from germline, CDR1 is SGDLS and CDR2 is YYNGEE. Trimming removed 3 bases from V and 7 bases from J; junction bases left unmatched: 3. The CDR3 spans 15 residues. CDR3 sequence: CASSAGLAGVNEQFF. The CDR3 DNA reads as TGTGCCAGCAGCGCGGGACTAGCGGGAGTAAATGAGCAGTTCTTC.

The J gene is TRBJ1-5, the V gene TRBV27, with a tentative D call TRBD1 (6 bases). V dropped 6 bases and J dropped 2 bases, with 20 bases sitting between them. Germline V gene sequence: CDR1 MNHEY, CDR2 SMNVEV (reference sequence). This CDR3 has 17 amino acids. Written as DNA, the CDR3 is TGTGCCAGCAGGCGACTGGTAGGGGGGACGGGCAATCAGCCCCAGCATTTT. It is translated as CASRRLVGGTGNQPQHF.

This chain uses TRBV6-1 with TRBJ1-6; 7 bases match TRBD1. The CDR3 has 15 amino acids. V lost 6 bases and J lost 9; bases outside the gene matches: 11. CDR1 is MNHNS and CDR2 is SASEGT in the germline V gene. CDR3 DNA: TGTGCCAGCAGCATCGGAGGAGGGGGCGGTTCACCCCTCCACTTT. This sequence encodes CASSIGGGGGSPLHF.